One and the same sample provided the 11 T cell receptor beta chains below, sequenced in a study of T cell repertoires in cytomegalovirus infection. TCRdb re-analysed the reads in MiXCR, keeping a single row per CDR3 protein. The sample has under 250,000 distinct CDR3 sequences; approximately 7% are singletons. What was sequenced was PBMCs. Receptors were obtained from a human donor in good health (CMV status not recorded). Some clones in this sample may be carry-over from other donors' samples.

This clonotype was observed at least ten times. J is TRBJ1-4 and V is TRBV7-9; D is unclear. Germline loops: CDR1 SEHNR, CDR2 FQNEAQ (reference sequence). The CDR3 is made up of 15 amino acids. With 5 bases removed from V and 4 bases from J, the gap between germline ends came to 14 bases. CDR3 sequence reads: CASSISTHYNEKLFF. The CDR3 DNA is TGTGCCAGCAGCATCTCGACCCATTATAATGAAAAACTGTTTTTT.

This clonotype has at least ten counts. The chain uses TRBV29-1 and TRBJ2-7; D is possibly TRBD2 (7 bases). Germline CDR1 reads SQVTM; CDR2 reads ANQGSEA. V lost 3 bases and J lost 5, with 11 bases in between. The CDR3 extends over 12 amino acids. For the CDR3, the DNA is TGCAGCGTTGAGGGGGGGCCTCACGAGCAGTACTTC. This translates into CSVEGGPHEQYF.

The table lists this clonotype with many counts. This rearrangement joins TRBV7-9 to TRBJ2-3, with 8 positions matching TRBD1. Per the germline V gene, CDR1 is SEHNR and CDR2 is FQNEAQ (reference sequence). This CDR3 contains 17 residues. V was pared by 1 base and J by 2 bases, with 8 bases of the junction left unmatched. CDR3 sequence reads: CASSLGVGDRHTDTQYF. CDR3 nucleotide sequence: TGTGCCAGCAGCTTAGGGGTCGGGGACAGGCACACAGATACGCAGTATTTT.

This clonotype appeared a few times. The V and J genes are TRBV29-1 and TRBJ1-2; 8 positions match TRBD1. Germline CDR1 SQVTM, CDR2 ANQGSEA. The V gene end was trimmed by 5 bases and the J gene end by 8 bases; junction bases not matched to a gene: 10. The CDR3 loop spans 13 amino acids. CDR3 in DNA: TGCAGCGTTTACCAGGGGGCCCCGAGGGGCTACACCTTC. It encodes CSVYQGAPRGYTF.

This clonotype was found many times. This rearrangement joins TRBV7-2 to TRBJ2-1; the D gene is possibly TRBD2 (5 bases). Trimming left V 3 bases short and J 8 bases short, with 11 bases between. CDR1 SGHTA and CDR2 FQGNSA come from the germline V gene. This CDR3 has 13 residues. In DNA, the CDR3 is TGTGCCAGCAGCTTGGGCAGCGGCGATGAGCAGTTCTTC. Its protein is CASSLGSGDEQFF.

The rearrangement uses TRBV10-3 and TRBJ1-3, with 7 bases aligning to TRBD1. This CDR3 comprises 15 residues. From germline, CDR1 is ENHRY and CDR2 SYGVKD. The trim removed 4 bases at V and 2 bases at J, leaving 5 bases unmatched. The CDR3 coding sequence is TGTGCCATCAGTGGCTCTACAGGGGCTGGAAACACCATATATTTT. Its protein is CAISGSTGAGNTIYF.

This clonotype appeared many times. The V call is TRBV5-1, the J call TRBJ1-3, with a possible D match to TRBD1 (5 bases). The CDR3 contains 13 residues. Trimming pared 7 bases from V and 0 bases from J, leaving 8 bases between. Per the germline V gene, CDR1 is SGHRS and CDR2 is YFSETQ. The CDR3 reads CASAGNSGNTIYF. The CDR3, as DNA: TGCGCCAGCGCAGGGAACTCTGGAAACACCATATATTTT.

This clonotype was counted many times. The V gene is TRBV5-4, the J gene TRBJ2-2; 12 positions match TRBD1. Trimming at V came to 4 bases and at J to 7 bases, leaving 5 bases not matched to a gene. The CDR3 runs to 15 residues. Germline CDR1 SGHNT, CDR2 YYREEE (reference sequence). This CDR3 reads CASSGTGGAGGELFF. CDR3 sequence (DNA): TGTGCCAGCAGCGGGACAGGGGGCGCTGGCGGGGAGCTGTTTTTT.

V is TRBV28 and J is TRBJ1-1, with unresolved D. Trimming took 2 bases from V and 6 from J, leaving 13 bases between them. Germline CDR1 reads MDHEN; CDR2 reads SYDVKM. This CDR3 is 14 amino acids long. The CDR3 DNA sequence: TGTGCCAGCAGTTTAGTGGGTCCTGAGGCTGAAGCTTTCTTT. This sequence encodes CASSLVGPEAEAFF.

The chain couples TRBV6-5 to TRBJ2-7; D uncertain. CDR1 is MNHEY, CDR2 SVGAGI, per germline. This CDR3 contains 13 residues. V dropped 6 bases and J dropped 0 bases, with 9 bases sitting between them. The CDR3 loop is CASSNRFSYEQYF. The DNA for the CDR3 is TGTGCCAGCAGCAACAGATTCTCCTACGAGCAGTACTTC.

In its sample, this clonotype was seen many times. This sequence joins TRBV20-1 and TRBJ1-1; D is undetermined. This CDR3 is built from 10 residues. In germline, CDR1 is DFQATT, CDR2 SNEGSKA (reference sequence). Trimming pared 8 bases from V and 2 bases from J, leaving 6 bases between. The CDR3 is CSPKNTEAFF. CDR3 sequence (DNA): TGCAGTCCAAAAAACACTGAAGCTTTCTTT.